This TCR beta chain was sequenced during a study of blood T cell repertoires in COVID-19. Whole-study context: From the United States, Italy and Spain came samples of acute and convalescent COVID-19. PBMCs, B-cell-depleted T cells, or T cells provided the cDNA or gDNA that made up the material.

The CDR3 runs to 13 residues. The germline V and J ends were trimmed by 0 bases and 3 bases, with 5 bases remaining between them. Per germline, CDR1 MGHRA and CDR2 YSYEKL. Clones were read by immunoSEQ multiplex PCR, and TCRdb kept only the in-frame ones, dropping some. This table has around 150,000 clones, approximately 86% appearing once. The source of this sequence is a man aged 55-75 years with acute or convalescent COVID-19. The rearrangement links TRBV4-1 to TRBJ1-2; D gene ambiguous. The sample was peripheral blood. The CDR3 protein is CASSQDSDYGYTF. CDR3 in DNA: TGCGCCAGCAGCCAAGATTCGGACTATGGCTACACCTTC.